This paragraph covers one T cell receptor beta chain sequence. As yet, its antigen is unknown. The data were produced by immunoSEQ multiplex PCR, yet TCRdb's version contains in-frame clones alone and is incomplete. The table records about 79,000 clones, 83% of them present only once. The data were obtained in a study of T cell responses to AZD1222 COVID-19 vaccine. General study findings and limits: White British donors predominated, females outnumbered males, and clonal diversity was possibly underestimated. Reportedly, nearly half the spike-specific TCRs target unmutated variant regions. Samples come after the peak T cell response, not at day 14. Compared with day 0, the breadth and depth of the Spike-specific TCR repertoire rose significantly after two doses of AZD1222.

CDR1 and CDR2 (germline): MDHEN, SYDVKM. V was pared by 5 bases and J by 10 bases, with 14 bases between. The CDR3 has 12 residues. The rearrangement uses TRBV28 and TRBJ1-2; D possibly corresponds to TRBD1 (5 bases). This sample comprised peripheral blood, obtained 28 days after the second AZD1222 dose. The sequence was collected from an adult who received the AZD1222 COVID-19 vaccine. CDR3 nucleotide sequence: TGTGCCAGCAGTCGAGGGACGAGGCACTACACCTTC. Its protein is CASSRGTRHYTF.